The rows below give T cell receptor beta chains drawn from one sample of a study of vaccination effects on CD4 cells after COVID-19. The antigens of these receptors remain unknown. Assay: immunoSEQ multiplex PCR; the TCRdb copy retains only in-frame clones and omits some. This sample has around 41,000 clones; 82% occur once, and the top ten carry approximately 3%. The sample in question was CD4+ T cells from PBMCs cultured without peptide, obtained before COVID-19 vaccination. The receptors here all came from a human donor who received a COVID-19 vaccine. Both conserved end residues are part of each CDR3. Each record gives: J gene, V gene, CDR3 protein.

TRBJ2-2,TRBV24-1,CATSDSKPGQGLGGELFF
TRBJ1-1,TRBV27,CASSLRPSPMNTEAFF
TRBJ1-6,TRBV7-9,CASSLVLSPLHF
TRBJ1-4,TRBV19,CASSRGTLGEKLFF
TRBJ1-4,TRBV7-8,CASSRNRVSNEKLFF
TRBJ2-3,TRBV30,CAWRARQGLGNTQYF
TRBJ2-1,TRBV5-1,CASSTILAEISYNEQFF
TRBJ2-3,TRBV27,CASGLRPQLTDTQYF
TRBJ2-5,TRBV6-1,CASSETLGLTQYF
TRBJ1-5,TRBV4-1,CASSRKEGGANQPQHF
TRBJ1-5,TRBV28,CASSRQTNQPQHF
TRBJ2-5,TRBV24-1,CATSDSGQPKETQYF
TRBJ1-2,TRBV24-1,CATSPSGGPLGGYTF
TRBJ2-5,TRBV7-3,CASSLSDRGFGGETQYF
TRBJ2-3,TRBV7-2,CASSGGGGLARSDF
TRBJ1-6,TRBV30,CAWGQGNSPLHF
TRBJ2-3,TRBV19,CASSSGGAADTQYF
TRBJ1-6,TRBV10-1,CASSRTTGAGNSPLHF
TRBJ1-1,TRBV18,CASSPLAQTNTEAFF
TRBJ1-6,TRBV25-1,CASSDFRQGGGSPLHF
TRBJ1-2,TRBV19,CASSITGSYGYTF
TRBJ2-2,TRBV19,CASSRDRGSGELFF
TRBJ1-2,TRBV7-2,CASSFGDRGGYGYTF
TRBJ1-5,TRBV6-2/TRBV6-3,CASSSVEVWQPQHF
TRBJ2-1,TRBV10-2,CASSTRGNEQFF
TRBJ1-2,TRBV6-6,CASSRDPSDRGGIYGYTF
TRBJ1-1,TRBV28,CASSLWMNTEAFF
TRBJ2-3,TRBV29-1,CSAGTLGISTDTQYF
TRBJ2-5,TRBV7-2,CASSLALGTSGAFQETQYF
TRBJ1-2,TRBV2,CASGRGDYGYTF
TRBJ2-1,TRBV7-3,CASSLSTSGGENEQFF
TRBJ1-1,TRBV28,CASSFLQGITEAFF
TRBJ1-1,TRBV18,CASSPTQGEGTEAFF
TRBJ2-3,TRBV5-1,CASSRGGRTDTQYF
TRBJ1-5,TRBV7-3,CASSLGQNQPQHF
TRBJ1-4,TRBV10-3,CAISEGTKGNEKLFF
TRBJ1-4,TRBV6-5,CASRAWANEKLFF
TRBJ2-2,TRBV29-1,CSVEDPRGLGGELFF
TRBJ2-1,TRBV24-1,CATSDHYSGSYNEQFF
TRBJ2-5,TRBV7-2,CASSLLARKETQYF
TRBJ2-4,TRBV5-8,CASSLRPKNIQYF
TRBJ2-5,TRBV5-5,CASSLVGQETQYF
TRBJ2-3,TRBV19,CASRTRGGTDTQYF
TRBJ2-5,TRBV4-1,CASSQEPASGGQETQYF
TRBJ1-2,TRBV2,CASSEETGVRSYTF
TRBJ1-4,TRBV19,CASRETGVGEKLFF
TRBJ2-3,TRBV10-2,CASSKGPDTQYF
TRBJ1-3,TRBV15,CATSTNSGPRGGNTIYF
TRBJ2-1,TRBV3-1/TRBV3-2,CASSQGRGAYNEQFF
TRBJ1-1,TRBV6-2/TRBV6-3,CASSYYGQGRTEAFF